The sequence of this TCR beta chain was determined in a study of blood T cell repertoires in COVID-19. Looking at the study overall: Nucleic acid was either cDNA or gDNA, and it came from T cells, B-cell-depleted T cells, or PBMCs.

The data were produced by immunoSEQ multiplex PCR, yet TCRdb's version contains in-frame clones alone and is incomplete. The sample contains more than 80,000 clones, 84% of which appear only once. Germline-derived CDR1 and CDR2 are SGHAT and FQNNGV. V lost 4 bases and J lost 7; bases outside the gene matches: 11. The CDR3 covers 16 residues. The sample comprised peripheral blood. This chain links TRBV11-2 with TRBJ1-4; 8 bases agree with TRBD1. The sequence was obtained from an older woman with acute or convalescent COVID-19. CDR3 amino acids: CASSSGQGSLSEKLFF. The CDR3, as DNA: TGTGCCAGCAGCTCCGGACAGGGCAGTTTGAGTGAAAAACTGTTTTTT.